This record covers a single TCR beta chain. In the original analysis: Quantification of nucleated cells was approximated via reference gene primer amplification. Clones were read by immunoSEQ multiplex PCR, and TCRdb kept only the in-frame ones, dropping some. That table gives V, J and clone size, and the DNA gave D and trimming. The sample records some 100,000 clones, 84% being singletons. The data originate from a study of blood T cell repertoires in COVID-19. Study background: Samples of COVID-19 (acute and convalescent) were obtained from the United States, Italy and Spain.

The receptor was isolated from an elderly woman with active or convalescent COVID-19. The material sequenced was peripheral blood.

The CDR3 sequence is CASKPDRGTYEQYF. The CDR3 DNA reads TGTGCCAGCAAACCCGACAGGGGAACCTACGAGCAGTACTTC. The chain joins TRBV27 to TRBJ2-7; 8 nucleotides align to TRBD1. This CDR3 region has 14 residues. Germline-derived CDR1 and CDR2 are MNHEY and SMNVEV (reference sequence). V gave up 7 bases and J gave up 2 bases; unmatched junction bases: 7.